This T cell receptor (beta chain) was captured by sequencing in a study of T cells in Graves' hyperthyroidism and ophthalmopathy. In the case of this clonotype: Its antigen remains unknown.

Pregnant or lactating patients were excluded, as were those with uncontrolled infection or other autoimmune disease. Extraction of PBMCs used 8.5 to 10 ml of fresh peripheral blood. Researchers amplified the TCR beta CDR3 regions from RNA transcripts. When the TCR CDR3 underwent first-round RT-PCR, the HTBI primer set was used. TCRdb reanalysed the multiplex PCR reads using MiXCR and keeps one entry per CDR3 protein. Altogether 500,000 to 800,000 distinct CDR3 sequences are present, around 13% being singletons, with the ten largest covering about an eighth. Points from the study as a whole: Blood also carried most thyroid clonotypes expanded above 0.001. By a 13 V-J model, ophthalmopathy was set apart from stable hyperthyroidism.

The CDR3 is made up of 17 amino acids. Germline CDR1 LNHDA, CDR2 SQIVND (reference sequence). The germline V and J ends were trimmed by 3 bases and 6 bases, with 24 bases remaining between them. This sequence originates from a woman between 50 and 59 years old with Graves' ophthalmopathy. The sequencing sample was made of blood. The J gene is TRBJ2-7, the V gene TRBV19, with D possibly matching TRBD1 (6 bases). CDR3 sequence: CASSMAFQGQGIGEQYF. CDR3 sequence (DNA): TGTGCCAGTAGTATGGCGTTTCAGGGCCAGGGGATAGGCGAGCAGTACTTC. The whole variable domain, filled in from reference TRBV19 and TRBJ2-7, reads DGGITQSPKYLFRKEGQNVTLSCEQNLNHDAMYWYRQDPGQGLRLIYYSQIVNDFQKGDIAEGYSVSREKKESFPLTVTSAQKNPTAFYLCASSMAFQGQGIGEQYFGPGTRLTVT.